The 23 T cell receptor beta chains given below trace back to one sample, sequenced in a study of T cell repertoires in cytomegalovirus infection. From the reads, TCRdb called clonotypes with MiXCR, one entry per CDR3 protein. The table has 380,000 or so distinct CDR3 sequences, nearly 35% seen once. These receptors lack a known antigen. The sample here was cultured PBMCs, taken from culture after CMV antigen stimulation. These receptors all come from a human donor in good health (CMV status not recorded). Some clones in this sample may be carry-over from other donors' samples.

This clonotype is medium-sized (0.01 to 0.1%) in the sample. The chain couples TRBV7-2 to TRBJ1-1; D might be TRBD1 (6 bases). Between the trimmed V and J ends, which lost 5 bases and 3 bases, there was a span of 13 bases. Germline values: CDR1 SGHTA, CDR2 FQGNSA. The CDR3 length is 14 residues. The CDR3 sequence: CASSLQGSDTEAFF. The CDR3 bases are TGTGCCAGCAGCCTACAGGGATCGGACACTGAAGCTTTCTTT.

There are many counts of this clonotype. This chain joins TRBV6-1 and TRBJ1-2; D is ambiguous. The germline V gene encodes CDR1 MNHNS and CDR2 SASEGT. This CDR3 region has 15 residues. Trimming took off 2 bases at V and 2 bases at J, with 12 bases between the two ends. The CDR3 is CASSEPKAANYGYTF. DNA of the CDR3: TGTGCCAGCAGTGAACCCAAGGCAGCAAACTATGGCTACACCTTC.

The gene calls are TRBV20-1 and TRBJ2-1; 10 bases fit TRBD2. Germline V CDR1 and CDR2: DFQATT, SNEGSKA (reference sequence). The CDR3 extends over 15 amino acids. The V segment lost 4 bases and the J segment 0 bases; nucleotides outside the gene matches: 3. Here the CDR3 reads CSAKLAGPSYNEQFF. DNA for the CDR3: TGCAGTGCTAAACTAGCGGGACCCTCCTACAATGAGCAGTTCTTC.

This clonotype was detected a few times. This rearrangement joins TRBV6-2 or TRBV6-3 to TRBJ2-1, with 9 bases aligning to TRBD2. V lost 4 bases and J lost 1; bases outside the gene matches: 8. The CDR3 runs to 17 residues. The germline V gene has CDR1 MNHEY and CDR2 SVGEGT. CDR3 sequence: CASSSGSGRGSYNEQFF. The CDR3 nucleotides read TGTGCCAGCAGTTCCGGTAGCGGGAGAGGGTCCTACAATGAGCAGTTCTTC.

The chain carries TRBV3-1 and TRBJ2-1; D unclear. Germline V CDR1 and CDR2: LGHDT, YNNKEL (reference sequence). CDR3 length: 13 residues. V was clipped by 1 base and J by 6 bases, with 7 bases between them. CDR3 loop: CASSQGRINEQFF. CDR3 bases: TGTGCCAGCAGCCAAGGTCGAATCAATGAGCAGTTCTTC.

This clonotype appeared a few times. The gene calls are TRBV7-8 and TRBJ2-1, with 7 nucleotides matching TRBD2. The CDR3 runs 15 residues. The germline CDR1 and CDR2 sequences are SGHVS and FQNEAQ. J gave up 5 bases and V 1 base, and 5 bases lay outside the gene matches. Written as DNA, the CDR3 is TGTGCCAGCAGCTTAGTCGGGAGGCCAAACAATGAGCAGTTCTTC. Residues: CASSLVGRPNNEQFF.

The chain combines TRBV7-2 with TRBJ2-1; unclear D gene. The V gene's germline CDR1 is SGHTA and CDR2 FQGNSA. V lost 2 bases to trimming and J lost 5 bases, with 16 bases between them. The CDR3 length is 16 residues. The CDR3 sequence is CASSLIVGPLNNEQFF. CDR3 bases: TGTGCCAGCAGCTTAATCGTCGGGCCGCTTAACAATGAGCAGTTCTTC.

This clonotype rates as medium-sized (0.01 to 0.1%). The junction differs from germline at one of its ends, possibly a read error. The chain joins TRBV7-2 to TRBJ1-1; the D is unclear. This CDR3 has 13 amino acids. The germline V gene encodes CDR1 SGHTA and CDR2 FQGNSA. The CDR3 reads CASSPGRNTEAFF. The DNA of the CDR3 is TGCGCCAGCAGCCCTGGGCGGAACACTGAAGCTTTCTTT.

The chain employs TRBV7-2 and TRBJ2-1, with a weak D call TRBD2 (6 bases). Between the trimmed V and J ends, which lost 10 bases and 5 bases, there was a span of 9 bases. The CDR3 contains 11 residues. Germline values: CDR1 SGHTA, CDR2 FQGNSA. CDR3 DNA: TGTGCCATCGCGGGGAACAATGAGCAGTTCTTC. The encoded protein is CAIAGNNEQFF.

This clonotype was seen more than once but under ten times. The V gene is TRBV4-3, the J gene TRBJ2-7; D may be TRBD1 (5 bases). V was pared by 0 bases and J by 9 bases, with 15 bases between. Per germline, CDR1 LGHNA and CDR2 YSLEER. This CDR3 comprises 14 residues. In nucleotides, the CDR3 is TGCGCCAGCAGCCAAGAGAACAGGCCTTTGGGGCAGTACTTC. It translates to CASSQENRPLGQYF.

The rearrangement joins TRBV7-6 to TRBJ1-1; D may be TRBD1 (6 bases). Germline V gene sequence: CDR1 SGHVS, CDR2 FNYEAQ. The V gene lost 5 bases and the J gene lost 8 bases, with 15 bases spanning the gap. The CDR3 runs to 13 residues. The CDR3: CASSPPRDREAFF. Written as DNA, the CDR3 is TGTGCCAGCAGCCCCCCCCGAGACAGGGAAGCTTTCTTT.

This sequence joins TRBV12-5 and TRBJ2-2; TRBD2 agrees at 7 bases. CDR1 LGHNT and CDR2 FRNRAP come from the germline V gene. With V trimmed by 5 bases and J by 7 bases, 10 bases remained unmatched. The CDR3 has 15 amino acids. In nucleotides, the CDR3 is TGTGCTAGTGGTACGAGCCTAGCGGCGGGCGGGGAGCTGTTTTTT. Translating it yields CASGTSLAAGGELFF.

This sequence joins TRBV28 and TRBJ1-2; D gene ambiguous. V lost 6 bases and J lost 9, with 14 bases in between. CDR1 is MDHEN and CDR2 is SYDVKM in the germline V gene. This CDR3 spans 12 amino acids. This CDR3 is CASRSSGSRYTF. CDR3 nucleotide sequence: TGTGCCAGCAGATCCTCTGGAAGTCGCTACACCTTC.

This clonotype was observed a few times. J is TRBJ1-1 and V is TRBV11-2, with D unresolved. V was pared by 1 base and J by 4 bases, with 10 bases between. The CDR3 loop spans 14 amino acids. Germline CDR1 and CDR2: SGHAT and FQNNGV. The CDR3 loop reads CASSLVERFTEAFF. The CDR3 bases are TGTGCCAGCAGCTTAGTCGAGAGATTCACTGAAGCTTTCTTT.

This clonotype was counted many times. This sequence joins TRBV7-2 and TRBJ2-2; TRBD2 agrees at 14 bases. J was trimmed by 7 bases and V by 5 bases; bases with no gene match: 18. Germline values: CDR1 SGHTA, CDR2 FQGNSA. The CDR3 has 20 residues. The CDR3 DNA follows: TGTGCCAGCAGCGTTAGCGGGCCGCGACTAGCGGGAGGGCCGGGCGGGGAGCTGTTTTTT. Translated, it gives CASSVSGPRLAGGPGGELFF.

The rearrangement joins TRBV28 to TRBJ1-2; 7 nucleotides line up with TRBD1. Germline values: CDR1 MDHEN, CDR2 SYDVKM. This CDR3 contains 13 residues. J gave up 11 bases and V 6 bases, and 12 bases lay outside the gene matches. As DNA, the CDR3 is TGTGCCAGCAGCTTACTCCCGGGACAGCTTTACACCTTC. This gives the protein CASSLLPGQLYTF.

The chain employs TRBV11-2 and TRBJ2-1, with 11 positions matching TRBD2. Losses at the gene ends were 3 bases for V and 9 bases for J; bases not matched to a gene: 4. Germline CDR1 reads SGHAT; CDR2 reads FQNNGV. The CDR3 sequence is 14 residues long. CDR3 residues: CASSLLAGGPEQFF. In nucleotides, the CDR3 is TGTGCCAGCAGCTTGCTAGCGGGAGGTCCTGAGCAGTTCTTC.

This clonotype was seen only once. The CDR3 region is CASSSRTGGYEQYF. The CDR3 coding sequence is TGTGCCAGCAGCTCACGGACAGGAGGATACGAGCAGTACTTC. The chain joins TRBV7-9 to TRBJ2-7; 7 nucleotides match TRBD1. CDR1 is SEHNR, CDR2 FQNEAQ, per germline (reference sequence). The CDR3 consists of 14 residues. V was pared by 4 bases and J by 4 bases, with 7 bases of the junction left unmatched. Using reference TRBV7-9 and TRBJ2-7 for the parts outside the CDR3, the full variable domain is DTGVSQNPRHKITKRGQNVTFRCDPISEHNRLYWYRQTLGQGPEFLTYFQNEAQLEKSRLLSDRFSAERPKGSFSTLEIQRTEQGDSAMYLCASSSRTGGYEQYFGPGTRLTVT.

In its sample, this clonotype was seen a few times. The chain couples TRBV12-3 or TRBV12-4 to TRBJ1-3; D not certain. V shed 6 bases and J shed 8 bases, with 14 bases lying between them. The CDR3 runs 13 residues. The CDR3: CASSLSHGDTIYF. CDR3 coding DNA: TGTGCCAGCAGCCTTTCTCATGGTGACACCATATATTTT.

This clonotype was counted a few times. This rearrangement joins TRBV6-5 to TRBJ2-5, with 15 bases lining up with TRBD2. This CDR3 spans 19 amino acids. Germline CDR1 and CDR2: MNHEY and SVGAGI. The junction had 8 bases not matched to a gene; V was cut back by 2 bases and J by 1 base. CDR3 amino acids: CASSYPGLAGGPGQETQYF. CDR3 DNA sequence: TGTGCCAGCAGTTACCCAGGACTAGCGGGAGGGCCGGGCCAAGAGACCCAGTACTTC.

This clonotype was counted only a few times. The CDR3 spells CASSLTGRTDTQYF. The CDR3 DNA follows: TGTGCCAGCAGTTTAACGGGGCGCACAGATACGCAGTATTTT. The V call is TRBV27, the J call TRBJ2-3, with D tentatively TRBD1 or TRBD2 (5 bases each). The CDR3 spans 14 residues. V gave up 2 bases and J gave up 1 base, with 7 bases separating them. Germline assignment: CDR1 MNHEY and CDR2 SMNVEV (reference sequence).

This clonotype was seen at least ten times. The V and J genes are TRBV7-6 and TRBJ2-3; 9 nucleotides align to TRBD2. The CDR3 covers 16 residues. V was clipped by 1 base and J by 5 bases; unmatched bases: 7. Germline V lookup: CDR1 SGHVS, CDR2 FNYEAQ. The CDR3 nucleotides are TGTGCCAGCAGCTTAGTGGCGGGAGGGCCTGGAGATACGCAGTATTTT. This codes for CASSLVAGGPGDTQYF.

The V gene is TRBV27, the J gene TRBJ2-4, with 7 bases identical to TRBD1. Germline V gene data show CDR1 as MNHEY and CDR2 as SMNVEV (reference sequence). Trimming cost V 3 bases and J 6 bases; bases outside gene matches: 8. The CDR3 contains 15 residues. The CDR3 bases are TGTGCCAGCAGTTTTGGGACAGCCGGACCAAACATTCAGTACTTC. Its translation: CASSFGTAGPNIQYF.